This TCR beta chain was identified during a study of CD8 T cells in Susac syndrome. Turning to the study itself: Intravenous immunoglobulin alone or corticosteroids were being given to patients with Susac syndrome at blood draw, unless they were therapy-naive.

The RNA, about 0.45 to 1 ug, was put through reverse transcription using random hexamers. immunoSEQ multiplex PCR amplified TCR beta CDR3 across 54 Vbeta, 13 Jbeta. Each CDR3 protein gets one entry after TCRdb re-called the immunoSEQ multiplex PCR reads with MiXCR. Found here are 84,000 or so distinct CDR3 sequences, around 94% of them singletons; the top ten hold approximately 0.94%. CDR1 and CDR2 from the germline V gene are LGHDT and YNNKEL (reference sequence). The CDR3 length is 16 residues. V dropped 4 bases and J dropped 0 bases, with 15 bases sitting between them. The sequenced target, TCR beta, came from blood CD8+ and CD4+ T cells.

The receptor's source is a human donor with Susac syndrome. Sequencing was performed on CD8+ T cells from PBMCs. The rearrangement uses TRBV3-1 and TRBJ1-1; D might be TRBD1 (5 bases). CDR3 sequence: CASSRYTGHLNTEAFF. The CDR3, as DNA: TGTGCCAGCAGCCGATATACCGGACACCTGAACACTGAAGCTTTCTTT.